Reported below is one TCR beta chain. Which antigen it targets is not known. Base-call qualities are not available, and no considerably larger clone is one nucleotide away. Whole blood was collected in K2EDTA tubes by collaborating institutions according to the institutions' own protocols. Collaborator samples were shipped for TCRbeta analysis as frozen whole blood, isolated PBMCs, or DNA extracted from either sample type. This record comes from a study of blood T cell repertoires in COVID-19 (dated by TCRdb to 2018 to 2020). Background on the whole study: Samples covering the acute and convalescent phases of COVID-19 were provided by collaborators in the United States, Italy and Spain. Subjects who had been exposed to COVID-19, were actively infected with it, or had recovered from it provided the deeply sampled blood TCRbeta repertoires that made up the dataset. A de-identified subject ID, COVID-19 status, age in years and sex were almost always included in the sample metadata. The repertoires were released in a freely available public database meant as a resource for research on the immune response to SARS-CoV-2. Where HLA class I and class II types were available, the types were taken from metadata supplied by the sample provider, not from assay-based typing. The material from the prospective study consisted of cDNA or gDNA derived from T cells, B-cell-depleted T cells, or PBMCs. Samples came from the ongoing ImmuneRACE study (first 160 participants) plus 1,254 subjects from 6 global collaborators. The research as a whole found: The quantity of clinical and demographic metadata differed by source and by participant and was supplied without curation.

TCRbeta CDR3 regions were amplified from genomic DNA by means of the immunoSEQ Assay, a bias-controlled multiplex PCR. Per the original workflow: The number of nucleated cells in each sample was estimated from the amplification of reference gene primers within the assay. Sequence reads were collapsed and filtered to measure the absolute abundance of every unique TCRbeta CDR3 rearrangement. For each sample, productive Simpson clonality was calculated by taking the square root of Simpson's diversity index across productive rearrangements. As stored in TCRdb, this immuneACCESS dataset retains in-frame rearrangements with V and J assigned. A fraction of the clones does not appear; measured against another copy, unresolved V genes explain less than half of the discrepancy, and the remainder lacks a known reason. The V and J calls and clone size come from that table; D and trimming were worked out from the DNA. Counted in this sample were hundreds of thousands of clones; about 70% of them appeared once. The top ten constitute over 3% of the sample.

The CDR3, cysteine through phenylalanine, is 15 amino acids long. The only DNA kept is the CDR3, 45 bases in frame from the first base. Looking up the germline V gene yields CDR1 SNHLY and CDR2 FYNNEI. The germline V and J ends show losses of 7 bases and 3 bases respectively, and no gene match explains 10 bases of the junction. The sequencing sample was made of peripheral blood. The sequence is built from TRBV2 and TRBJ2-7, with TRBD1 matching 9 junction bases. The receptor comes from a woman aged 80 or over with acute or convalescent COVID-19. The CDR3 sequence is CASTLTRTGVYEQYF. The DNA reads TGTGCCAGCACCTTAACGCGGACAGGGGTCTACGAGCAGTACTTC. With the portions outside the CDR3 filled from the reference TRBV2 and TRBJ2-7 genes, the complete variable region becomes EPEVTQTPSHQVTQMGQEVILRCVPISNHLYFYWYRQILGQKVEFLVSFYNNEISEKSEIFDDQFSVERPDGSNFTLKIRSTKLEDSAMYFCASTLTRTGVYEQYFGPGTRLTVT.